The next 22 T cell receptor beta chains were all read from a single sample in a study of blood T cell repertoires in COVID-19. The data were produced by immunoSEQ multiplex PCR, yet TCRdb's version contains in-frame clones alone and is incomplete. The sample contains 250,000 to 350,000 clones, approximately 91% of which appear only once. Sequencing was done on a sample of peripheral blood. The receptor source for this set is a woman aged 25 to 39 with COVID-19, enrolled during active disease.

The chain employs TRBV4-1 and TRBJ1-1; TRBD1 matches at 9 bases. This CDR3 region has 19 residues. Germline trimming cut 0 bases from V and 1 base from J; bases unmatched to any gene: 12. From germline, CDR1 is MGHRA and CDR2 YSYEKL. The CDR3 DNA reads TGCGCCAGCAGCCAAGAACCGGGGTATAGACAGGGGGGGAACACTGAAGCTTTCTTT. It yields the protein CASSQEPGYRQGGNTEAFF.

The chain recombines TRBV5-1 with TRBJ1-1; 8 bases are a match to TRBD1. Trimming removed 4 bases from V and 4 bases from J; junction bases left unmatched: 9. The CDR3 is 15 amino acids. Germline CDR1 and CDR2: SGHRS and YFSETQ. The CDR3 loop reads CASSLKDRAGTEAFF. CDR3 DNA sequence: TGCGCCAGCAGCCTAAAGGACAGGGCGGGCACTGAAGCTTTCTTT.

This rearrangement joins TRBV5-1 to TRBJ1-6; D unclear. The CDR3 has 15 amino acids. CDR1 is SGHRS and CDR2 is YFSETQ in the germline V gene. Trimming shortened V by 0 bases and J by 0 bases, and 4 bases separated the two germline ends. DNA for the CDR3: TGCGCCAGCAGCTTGGTGAGCTCCTATAATTCACCCCTCCACTTT. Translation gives CASSLVSSYNSPLHF.

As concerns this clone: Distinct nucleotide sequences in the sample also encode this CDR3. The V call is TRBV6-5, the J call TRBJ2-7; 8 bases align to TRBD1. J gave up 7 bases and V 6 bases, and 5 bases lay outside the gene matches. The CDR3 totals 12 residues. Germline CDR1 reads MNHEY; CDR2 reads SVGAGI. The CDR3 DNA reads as TGTGCCAGCAGCCGGACAGGGATAGAGCAGTACTTC. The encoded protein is CASSRTGIEQYF.

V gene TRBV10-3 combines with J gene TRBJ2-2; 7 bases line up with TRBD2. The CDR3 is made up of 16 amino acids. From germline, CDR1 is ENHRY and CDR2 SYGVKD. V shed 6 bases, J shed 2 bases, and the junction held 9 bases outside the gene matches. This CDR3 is CAIRQTGLPNTGELFF. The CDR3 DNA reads TGTGCCATCAGACAGACGGGACTACCTAACACCGGGGAGCTGTTTTTT.

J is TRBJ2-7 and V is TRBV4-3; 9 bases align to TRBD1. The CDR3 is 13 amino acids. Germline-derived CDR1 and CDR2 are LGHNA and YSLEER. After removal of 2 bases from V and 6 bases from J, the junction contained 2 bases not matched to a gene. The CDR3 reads CASSQYRGPEQYF. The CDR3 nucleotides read TGCGCCAGCAGCCAATACAGGGGGCCCGAGCAGTACTTC.

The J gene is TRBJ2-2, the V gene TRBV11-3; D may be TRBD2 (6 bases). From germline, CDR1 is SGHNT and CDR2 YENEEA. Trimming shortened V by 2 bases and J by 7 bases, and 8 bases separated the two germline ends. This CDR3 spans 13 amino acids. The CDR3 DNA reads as TGTGCCAGCAGCTTATTCGGGGGCGGGGAGCTGTTTTTT. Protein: CASSLFGGGELFF. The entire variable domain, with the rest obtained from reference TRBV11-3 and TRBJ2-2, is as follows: EAGVVQSPRYKIIEKKQPVAFWCNPISGHNTLYWYLQNLGQGPELLIRYENEEAVDDSQLPKDRFSAERLKGVDSTLKIQPAELGDSAVYLCASSLFGGGELFFGEGSRLTVL.

The CDR3 sequence is CASRGAGGPWQYF. In DNA form, the CDR3 reads TGTGCCAGCAGGGGAGCGGGAGGGCCTTGGCAGTACTTC. V and J are TRBV2 and TRBJ2-7; 10 nucleotides agree with TRBD2. J lost 9 bases, V lost 6 bases, and 8 bases had no gene match. The CDR3 sequence is 13 residues long. Germline CDR1 is SNHLY and CDR2 is FYNNEI.

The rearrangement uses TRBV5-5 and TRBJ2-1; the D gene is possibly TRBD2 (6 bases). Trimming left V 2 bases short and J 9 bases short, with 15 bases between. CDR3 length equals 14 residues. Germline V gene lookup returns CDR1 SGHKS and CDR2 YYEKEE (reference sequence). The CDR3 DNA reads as TGTGCCAGCAGCTTCGGGACTCTGGGGAGTGAGCAGTTCTTC. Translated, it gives CASSFGTLGSEQFF.

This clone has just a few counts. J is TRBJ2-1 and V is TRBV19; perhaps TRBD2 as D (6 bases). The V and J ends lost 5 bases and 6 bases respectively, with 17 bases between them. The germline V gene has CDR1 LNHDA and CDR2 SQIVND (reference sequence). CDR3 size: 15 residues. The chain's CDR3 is CASSPGTAGSNEQFF. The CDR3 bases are TGTGCCAGTAGTCCCGGGACGGCGGGGTCCAATGAGCAGTTCTTC.

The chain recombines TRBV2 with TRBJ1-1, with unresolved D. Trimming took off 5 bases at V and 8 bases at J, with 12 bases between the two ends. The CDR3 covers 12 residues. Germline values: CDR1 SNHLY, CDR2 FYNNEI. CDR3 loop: CASSLEGGEAFF. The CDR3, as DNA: TGTGCCAGCAGTCTAGAGGGCGGGGAAGCTTTCTTT.

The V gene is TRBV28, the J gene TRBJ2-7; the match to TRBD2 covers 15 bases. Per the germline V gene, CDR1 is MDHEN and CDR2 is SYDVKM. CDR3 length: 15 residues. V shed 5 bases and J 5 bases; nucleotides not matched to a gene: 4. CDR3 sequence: CASSPGTSGRNEQYF. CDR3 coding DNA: TGTGCCAGCAGTCCCGGGACTAGCGGGAGGAACGAGCAGTACTTC.

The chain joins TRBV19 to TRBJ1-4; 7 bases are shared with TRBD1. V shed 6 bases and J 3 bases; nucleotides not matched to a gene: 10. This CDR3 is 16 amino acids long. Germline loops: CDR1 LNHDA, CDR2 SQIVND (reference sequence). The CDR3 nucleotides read TGTGCCAGTAGACCGTCACAGGGGAGGTCTAATGAAAAACTGTTTTTT. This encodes CASRPSQGRSNEKLFF.

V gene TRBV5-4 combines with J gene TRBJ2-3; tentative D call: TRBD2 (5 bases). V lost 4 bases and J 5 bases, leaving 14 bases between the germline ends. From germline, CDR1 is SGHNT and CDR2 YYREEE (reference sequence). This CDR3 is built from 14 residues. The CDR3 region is CASSLPDEGDTQYF. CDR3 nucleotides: TGTGCCAGCAGCCTCCCGGACGAGGGAGATACGCAGTATTTT.

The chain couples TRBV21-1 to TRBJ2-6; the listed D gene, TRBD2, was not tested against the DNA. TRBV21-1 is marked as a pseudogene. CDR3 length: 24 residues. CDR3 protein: CASSKVRETFSPDGPSSGANVLTF. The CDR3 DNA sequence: TGTGCCAGCAGCAAAGTTCGTGAGACCTTTAGCCCCGACGGCCCATCCTCTGGGGCCAACGTCCTGACTTTC.

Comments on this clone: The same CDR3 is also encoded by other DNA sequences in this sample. The CDR3 DNA sequence: TGTGCCACCAGCAACCGGGACAGCCCCAATTCACCCCTCCACTTT. Amino acid sequence: CATSNRDSPNSPLHF. This rearrangement joins TRBV15 to TRBJ1-6; 7 bases fit TRBD1. V lost 4 bases, J lost 7 bases, and 7 bases stayed unmatched. The CDR3 is 15 amino acids. Germline CDR1 LNHNV, CDR2 YYDKDF (reference sequence).

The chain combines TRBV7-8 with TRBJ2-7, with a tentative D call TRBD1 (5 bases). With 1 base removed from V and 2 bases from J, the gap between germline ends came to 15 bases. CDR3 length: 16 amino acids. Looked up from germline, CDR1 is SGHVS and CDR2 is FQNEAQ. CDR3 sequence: CASSLGSVDSPYEQYF. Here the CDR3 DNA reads TGTGCCAGCAGCTTAGGTTCGGTTGACAGCCCCTACGAGCAGTACTTC.

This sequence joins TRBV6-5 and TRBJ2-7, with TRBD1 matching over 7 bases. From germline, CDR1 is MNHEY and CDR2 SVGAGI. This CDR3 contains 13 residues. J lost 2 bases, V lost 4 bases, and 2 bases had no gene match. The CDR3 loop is CASSWDSTYEQYF. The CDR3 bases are TGTGCCAGCAGTTGGGACAGTACCTACGAGCAGTACTTC.

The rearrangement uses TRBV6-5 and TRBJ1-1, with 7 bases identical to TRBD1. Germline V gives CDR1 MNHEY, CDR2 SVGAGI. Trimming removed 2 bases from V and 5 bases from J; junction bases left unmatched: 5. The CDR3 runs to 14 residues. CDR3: CASSYRGQATEAFF. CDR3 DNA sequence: TGTGCCAGCAGTTACAGAGGACAGGCTACTGAAGCTTTCTTT.

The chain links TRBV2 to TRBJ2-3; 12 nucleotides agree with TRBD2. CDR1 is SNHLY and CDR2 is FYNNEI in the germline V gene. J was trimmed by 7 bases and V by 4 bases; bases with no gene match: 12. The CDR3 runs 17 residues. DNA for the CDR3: TGTGCCAGCAGTGGGGGACTAGCGGGCGGGACGGCTAATACGCAGTATTTT. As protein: CASSGGLAGGTANTQYF.

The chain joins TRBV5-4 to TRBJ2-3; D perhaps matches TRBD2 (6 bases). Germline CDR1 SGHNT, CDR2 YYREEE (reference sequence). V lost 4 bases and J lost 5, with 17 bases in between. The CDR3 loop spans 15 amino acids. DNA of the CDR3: TGTGCCAGCAGCCCAGCGGGCTCACTAGGAGATACGCAGTATTTT. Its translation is CASSPAGSLGDTQYF.

As DNA, the CDR3 is TGTGCCATCAGCCAGGGGTCGCCCTATAATTCACCCCTCCACTTT. Amino acid sequence: CAISQGSPYNSPLHF. This sequence joins TRBV10-3 and TRBJ1-6, with D possibly being TRBD1 (6 bases). Germline V gene sequence: CDR1 ENHRY, CDR2 SYGVKD. Trimming stripped 6 bases from V and 2 bases from J, with 11 bases between. The CDR3 loop spans 15 amino acids.